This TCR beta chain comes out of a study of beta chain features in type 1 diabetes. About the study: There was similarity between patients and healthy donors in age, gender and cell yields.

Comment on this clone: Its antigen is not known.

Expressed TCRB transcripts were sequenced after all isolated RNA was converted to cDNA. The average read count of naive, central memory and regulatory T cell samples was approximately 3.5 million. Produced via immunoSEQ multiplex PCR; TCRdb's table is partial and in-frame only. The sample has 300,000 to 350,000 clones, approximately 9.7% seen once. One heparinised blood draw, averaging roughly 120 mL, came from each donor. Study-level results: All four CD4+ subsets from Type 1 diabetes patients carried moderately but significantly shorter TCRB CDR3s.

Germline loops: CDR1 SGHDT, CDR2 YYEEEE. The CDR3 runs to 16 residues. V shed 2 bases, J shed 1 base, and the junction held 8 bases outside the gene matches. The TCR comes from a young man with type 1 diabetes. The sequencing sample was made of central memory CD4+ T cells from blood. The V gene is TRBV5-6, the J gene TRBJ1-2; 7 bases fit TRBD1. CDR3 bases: TGTGCCAGCAGCTTAGGGACAGTGCCCCGTAACTATGGCTACACCTTC. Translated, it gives CASSLGTVPRNYGYTF.